This TCR beta chain is drawn from a study of blood T cell repertoires in COVID-19. Across the study: Samples came from the United States, Italy and Spain, spanning acute and convalescent COVID-19. PBMCs, B-cell-depleted T cells, or T cells provided the cDNA or gDNA that made up the material.

Germline V gene data show CDR1 as LNHDA and CDR2 as SQIVND (reference sequence). This CDR3 is built from 14 residues. Trimming at V came to 10 bases and at J to 8 bases, leaving 13 bases not matched to a gene. This clone was observed once. In the authors' methods: Quantification of nucleated cells was approximated via reference gene primer amplification. This table comes from immunoSEQ multiplex PCR, and its TCRdb copy is limited to in-frame clones, with some not included. The DNA gave D and trimming, while V, J and clone size come from that table. The sample carries roughly 160,000 clones, just over 90% recorded once. Enrollment of patients from Seattle took place during active infection, with longitudinal follow-up.

Sample: peripheral blood. The clonotype was recovered from a young man with COVID-19, enrolled during active disease. The chain combines TRBV19 with TRBJ2-1, with 8 bases aligning to TRBD1. CDR3 protein: CATSPRTGRHEQFF. CDR3 DNA sequence: TGTGCCACCTCCCCCAGGACAGGGCGGCATGAGCAGTTCTTC. The whole variable domain, remainder taken from reference TRBV19 and TRBJ2-1, is DGGITQSPKYLFRKEGQNVTLSCEQNLNHDAMYWYRQDPGQGLRLIYYSQIVNDFQKGDIAEGYSVSREKKESFPLTVTSAQKNPTAFYLCATSPRTGRHEQFFGPGTRLTVL.